This TCR beta chain was identified during a study of T cells in Graves' hyperthyroidism and ophthalmopathy. At the level of the study: Peripheral blood was obtained at initial diagnosis, preceding any treatment.

TCR beta CDR3 regions were amplified from RNA. The TCR CDR3 first-round RT-PCR relied on the HTBI primer set. TCRdb ran MiXCR on the multiplex PCR reads and lists one entry per CDR3 protein. The sample includes approximately 610,000 distinct CDR3 sequences, around 15% of them seen just once. The V and J ends lost 0 bases and 7 bases respectively, with 13 bases between them. The CDR3 runs 13 residues. Germline V gene data show CDR1 as GTSNPN and CDR2 as SVGIG (reference sequence). This TCR was recovered from a middle-aged woman with Graves' ophthalmopathy. The chain links TRBV30 to TRBJ2-7, with a tentative D call TRBD2 (5 bases). Sequenced sample: blood. This CDR3 reads CAWSVEGGREQYF. The CDR3 bases are TGTGCCTGGAGTGTAGAGGGCGGGCGGGAGCAGTACTTC.